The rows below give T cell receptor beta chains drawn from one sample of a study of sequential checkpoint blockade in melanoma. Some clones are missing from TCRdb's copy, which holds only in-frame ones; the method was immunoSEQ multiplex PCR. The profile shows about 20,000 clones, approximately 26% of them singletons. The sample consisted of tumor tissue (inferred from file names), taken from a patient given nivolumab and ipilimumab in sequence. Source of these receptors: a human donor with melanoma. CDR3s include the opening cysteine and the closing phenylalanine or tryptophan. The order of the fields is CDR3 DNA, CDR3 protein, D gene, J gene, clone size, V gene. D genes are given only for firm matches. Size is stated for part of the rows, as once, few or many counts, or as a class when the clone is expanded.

TGCGCCAGTAAGATCGGGACAGGGGGCAATCAGCCCCAGCATTTT	CASKIGTGGNQPQHF	TRBD1	TRBJ1-5	once	TRBV5-1
TGTGCCAGCAGTTCTGATACGACGAGCGGGAGACTTGAAGCTTTCTTT	CASSSDTTSGRLEAFF	NA	TRBJ1-1	NA	TRBV28
TGTGCCAGCAGTTTCGGACAGGGCCCGAAGGGGACTGAAGCTTTCTTT	CASSFGQGPKGTEAFF	TRBD1	TRBJ1-1	NA	TRBV6-8
TGTGCCAGTAATAGCGGGGGCACAGATACGCAGTATTTT	CASNSGGTDTQYF	TRBD2	TRBJ2-3	NA	TRBV19
TGTGCCAGCAGTGAACAGCAAGAGACCCAGTACTTC	CASSEQQETQYF	NA	TRBJ2-5	few	TRBV9
TGTGCCAGCAGTTACCGCGGCGGAGGCAACACCGGGGAGCTGTTTTTT	CASSYRGGGNTGELFF	NA	TRBJ2-2	few	TRBV6-8
TGTGCCTGGAGGGGGACAGGCTCCTACAATGAGCAGTTCTTC	CAWRGTGSYNEQFF	TRBD1	TRBJ2-1	NA	TRBV30
TGTGCCAGCAGCCCACTTCAGAGCTCCTACGAGCAGTACTTC	CASSPLQSSYEQYF	NA	TRBJ2-7	NA	TRBV11-3
TGTGCCAGCAGCTTATATGGCAGGATGAATGAAAAACTGTTTTTT	CASSLYGRMNEKLFF	NA	TRBJ1-4	many	TRBV11-3
TGCGCCAGCAGCCAAGGACTAGCGGGAGGGGTGCTCCACGAGCAGTACTTC	CASSQGLAGGVLHEQYF	NA	TRBJ2-7	NA	TRBV1
TGTGCCAGTACTCCGGTAGTCAGTCAACTCTCTGGAAACACCATATATTTT	CASTPVVSQLSGNTIYF	NA	TRBJ1-3	NA	TRBV19
TGTGCCAGCAGCTCCTCTTTAAGCGGTGGCTACACCTTC	CASSSSLSGGYTF	NA	TRBJ1-2	many	TRBV7-1
TGTGCCAGCAGCGTAGATGCGGGGGGCAATCAGCCCCAGCATTTT	CASSVDAGGNQPQHF	NA	TRBJ1-5	NA	TRBV9
TGTGCCAGTAGTATAACAAAGGGGGGGTATAAGGAGCAGTTCTTC	CASSITKGGYKEQFF	NA	TRBJ2-1	NA	TRBV19
TGTGCCAGCAGCGTTAGTCAGACTAGCGGGAACACCGGGGAGCTGTTTTTT	CASSVSQTSGNTGELFF	TRBD2	TRBJ2-2	few	TRBV9
TGTGCCAGCAGCTCAGGTTTGGGGCAGCCTTCGCGGGGCTACACCTTC	CASSSGLGQPSRGYTF	NA	TRBJ1-2	NA	TRBV7-6
TGTGCCAGCAGTCCCCTGGCCCCCGAGCAGTACTTC	CASSPLAPEQYF	NA	TRBJ2-7	few	TRBV6-8
TGTGCCACCGCAGACGGGACGGACCTTTACGAGCAGTACTTC	CATADGTDLYEQYF	NA	TRBJ2-7	NA	TRBV9
TGTGCCGGGGCAGGGGGCAGCGAAAAACTGTTTTTT	CAGAGGSEKLFF	TRBD1	TRBJ1-4	NA	TRBV30
TGCAGCGTTGAACGGGGGGCTATTGGTGAGCAGTTCTTC	CSVERGAIGEQFF	NA	TRBJ2-1	NA	TRBV29-1
TGTGCCAGCAGCTCCTTCGGGAGGGATCTTAAAGAGACCCAGTACTTC	CASSSFGRDLKETQYF	TRBD2	TRBJ2-5	few	TRBV9
TGTGCCAGCAACTCAGACAGGGGAAACCCAACGAACACCGGGGAGCTGTTTTTT	CASNSDRGNPTNTGELFF	TRBD1	TRBJ2-2	few	TRBV7-4
TGCGCCAGCAGCTCACTAGCGGGGAAGGCAAACACCGGGGAGCTGTTTTTT	CASSSLAGKANTGELFF	TRBD2	TRBJ2-2	NA	TRBV5-1
TGTGCCAGTAGTATAGCGCTAGCGGGGGGAACAGATACGCAGTATTTT	CASSIALAGGTDTQYF	TRBD2	TRBJ2-3	NA	TRBV19
TGTGCCAGCAGAATCAGTTCCGCCAGGGTTTACGAGCAGTACTTC	CASRISSARVYEQYF	NA	TRBJ2-7	few	TRBV6-8
TGTGCCAGCAGCCAAGAGAGTTTTAATTCACCCCTCCACTTT	CASSQESFNSPLHF	NA	TRBJ1-6	NA	TRBV14
TGTGCCAGCAGTTACACTAGGGGGCAGAATGAAGCTTTCTTT	CASSYTRGQNEAFF	TRBD1	TRBJ1-1	medium-sized	TRBV6-8
TGTGCCAGCAGCTCCGTGTTAGAGGGAACAAATGAGCAGTTCTTC	CASSSVLEGTNEQFF	NA	TRBJ2-1	many	TRBV11-3
TGCAGCGCCCACAGGGGGCTGGACACTGAAGCTTTCTTT	CSAHRGLDTEAFF	TRBD1	TRBJ1-1	NA	TRBV29-1
TGTGCCAGCAGCCGCAGACAGGGTGGGGGGTACCAAGAGACCCAGTACTTC	CASSRRQGGGYQETQYF	NA	TRBJ2-5	many	TRBV11-3
TGTGCCAGCAGCTTATCACTTGCGGGATCCTACGAGCAGTACTTC	CASSLSLAGSYEQYF	NA	TRBJ2-7	few	TRBV11-3
TGTGCCAGCAGCAGGGGACCGACTAGCGGGGTCTCTGGGGCCAACGTCCTGACTTTC	CASSRGPTSGVSGANVLTF	TRBD2	TRBJ2-6	NA	TRBV19
TGTGCCAGCACTGATACAGGGGGAGGCACAGATACGCAGTATTTT	CASTDTGGGTDTQYF	TRBD1	TRBJ2-3	few	TRBV2
TGTGCCAGCAGCCAGCGGGGGGCATACTACAATGAGCAGTTCTTC	CASSQRGAYYNEQFF	TRBD2	TRBJ2-1	few	TRBV11-3
TGTGCCAGCTCACCTTTTAGGGGGTTGGATGGCTACACCTTC	CASSPFRGLDGYTF	NA	TRBJ1-2	NA	TRBV18
TGTGCCAGTAGCCACCGGGAAGGTGGGGCCAACGTCCTGACTTTC	CASSHREGGANVLTF	NA	TRBJ2-6	NA	TRBV19
TGTGCCAGCGGTGGGACGGTGAACACCGGGGAGCTGTTTTTT	CASGGTVNTGELFF	NA	TRBJ2-2	NA	TRBV12-5
TGTGCCAGCAGCTTATCCTGGACTAGCGGGAGTAACTACAATGAGCAGTTCTTC	CASSLSWTSGSNYNEQFF	TRBD2	TRBJ2-1	NA	TRBV11-3
TGTGCCAGCAGTTACTCTCCTCCGGGGGGGTCTTTTGAGCAGTTCTTC	CASSYSPPGGSFEQFF	TRBD2	TRBJ2-1	NA	TRBV6-8
TGTGCCAGCAGTGAATTTGGGACAAACACAGATACGCAGTATTTT	CASSEFGTNTDTQYF	NA	TRBJ2-3	NA	TRBV6-1